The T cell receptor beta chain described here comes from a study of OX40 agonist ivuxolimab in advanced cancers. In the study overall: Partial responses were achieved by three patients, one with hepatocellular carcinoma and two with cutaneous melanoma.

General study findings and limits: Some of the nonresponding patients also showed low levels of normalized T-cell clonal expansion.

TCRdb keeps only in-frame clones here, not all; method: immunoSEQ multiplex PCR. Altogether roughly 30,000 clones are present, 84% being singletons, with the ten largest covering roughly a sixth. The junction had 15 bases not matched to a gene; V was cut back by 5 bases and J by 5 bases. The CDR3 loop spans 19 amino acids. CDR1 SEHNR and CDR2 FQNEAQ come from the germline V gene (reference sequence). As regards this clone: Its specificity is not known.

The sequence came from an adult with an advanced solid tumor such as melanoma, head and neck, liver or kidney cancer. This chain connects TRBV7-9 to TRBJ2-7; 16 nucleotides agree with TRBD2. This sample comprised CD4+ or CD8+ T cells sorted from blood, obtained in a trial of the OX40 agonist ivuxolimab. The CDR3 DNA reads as TGTGCCAGCAGCCCCGGAGCCGGGACTAGCGGGAGGGCCAACGACGAGCAGTACTTC. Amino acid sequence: CASSPGAGTSGRANDEQYF.